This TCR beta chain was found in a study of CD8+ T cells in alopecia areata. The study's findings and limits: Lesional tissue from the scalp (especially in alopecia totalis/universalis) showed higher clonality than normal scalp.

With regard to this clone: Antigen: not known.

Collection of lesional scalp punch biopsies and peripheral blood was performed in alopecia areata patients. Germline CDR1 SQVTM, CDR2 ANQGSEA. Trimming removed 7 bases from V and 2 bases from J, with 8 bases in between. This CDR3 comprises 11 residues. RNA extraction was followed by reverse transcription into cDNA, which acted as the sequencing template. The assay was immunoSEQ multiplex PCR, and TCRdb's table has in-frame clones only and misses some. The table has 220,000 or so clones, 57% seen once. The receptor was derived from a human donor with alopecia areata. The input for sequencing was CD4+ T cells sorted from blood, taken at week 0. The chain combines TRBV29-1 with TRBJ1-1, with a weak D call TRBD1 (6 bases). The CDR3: CSGGHNTEAFF. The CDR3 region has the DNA TGCAGCGGGGGGCATAACACTGAAGCTTTCTTT.